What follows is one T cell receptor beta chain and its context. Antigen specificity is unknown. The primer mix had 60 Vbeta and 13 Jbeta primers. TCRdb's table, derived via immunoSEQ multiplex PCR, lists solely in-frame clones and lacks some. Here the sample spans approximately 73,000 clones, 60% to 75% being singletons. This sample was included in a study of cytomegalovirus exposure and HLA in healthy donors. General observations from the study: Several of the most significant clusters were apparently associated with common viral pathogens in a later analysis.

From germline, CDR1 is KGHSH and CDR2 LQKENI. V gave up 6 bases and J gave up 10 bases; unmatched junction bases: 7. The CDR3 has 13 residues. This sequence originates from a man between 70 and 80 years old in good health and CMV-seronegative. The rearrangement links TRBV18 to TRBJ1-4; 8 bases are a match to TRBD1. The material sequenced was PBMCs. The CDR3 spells CASSGQGRVKLFF. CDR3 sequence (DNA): TGTGCCAGCTCTGGACAGGGCAGGGTAAAACTGTTTTTT.